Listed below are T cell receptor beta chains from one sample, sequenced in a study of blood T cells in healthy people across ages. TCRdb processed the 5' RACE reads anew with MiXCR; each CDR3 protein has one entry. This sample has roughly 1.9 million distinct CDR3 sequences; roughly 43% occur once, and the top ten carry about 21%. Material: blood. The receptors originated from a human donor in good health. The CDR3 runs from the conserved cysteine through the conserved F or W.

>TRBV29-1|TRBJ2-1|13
CSVRGNRGDEQFF
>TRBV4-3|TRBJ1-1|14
CASSQDSGGTEAFF
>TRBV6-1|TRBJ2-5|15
CASSEGRGFQETQYF
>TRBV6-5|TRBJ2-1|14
CASSYSHGGDEQFF
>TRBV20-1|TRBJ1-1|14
CSARSRTENTEAFF
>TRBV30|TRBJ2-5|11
CAWSQKETQYF
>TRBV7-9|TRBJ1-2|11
CASSLIEGYTF
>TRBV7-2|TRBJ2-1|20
CVSSSFMVTLETVGYNEQFF
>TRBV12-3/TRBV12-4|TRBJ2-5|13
CASNYREQETQYF
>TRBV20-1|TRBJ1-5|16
CSASAGGGAGNQPQHF
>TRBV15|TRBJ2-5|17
CATSPSSEFGGQETQYF
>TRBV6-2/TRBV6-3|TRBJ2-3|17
CASSQRRVGTSTDTQYF
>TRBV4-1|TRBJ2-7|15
CASSQIQGVSYEQYF
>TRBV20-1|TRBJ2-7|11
CSARHRAEQYF
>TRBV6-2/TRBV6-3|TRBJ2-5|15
CASRDRTSGQETQYF
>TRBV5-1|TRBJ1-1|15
CASSLVDRANTEAFF
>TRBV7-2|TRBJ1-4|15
CASSLALGAREKLFF
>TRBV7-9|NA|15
CASSSRLAGYNEQYF
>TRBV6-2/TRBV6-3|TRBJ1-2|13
CASTEQDPYGYTF
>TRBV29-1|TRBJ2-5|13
CSVDSGVGETQYF
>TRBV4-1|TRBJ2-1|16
CASSQLHRRVDNEQFF
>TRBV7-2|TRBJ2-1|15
CASSLWGIGGQEQFF
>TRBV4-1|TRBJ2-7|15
CASSQGAQDDYEQYF
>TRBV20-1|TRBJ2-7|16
CSARAASGGSIYEQYF
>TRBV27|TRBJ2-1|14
CASSPQVVGNEQFF
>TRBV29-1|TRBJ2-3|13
CSALFQVVGAQYF